One T cell receptor (beta chain) is described in this entry. Antigen specificity is unknown. Sequencing used immunoSEQ multiplex PCR; TCRdb keeps in-frame clones, though not all of them. This table has just under 75,000 clones, 60% to 85% appearing once. V lost 5 bases, J lost 2 bases, and 17 bases lay in between. Germline V lookup: CDR1 MDHEN, CDR2 SYDVKM. CDR3 length: 16 residues. These data belong to a study of T cell responses to AZD1222 COVID-19 vaccine. Study findings and constraints: The span of vaccine-associated CD4 TCRs extended across spike, with dominance at 160-218 and 743-854. Clonal diversity was possibly underestimated; the donors were predominantly white British and more often female. Nearly half of the spike-specific TCRs reportedly recognize variant regions that carry no mutations. Recipients of two AZD1222 doses showed rising Spike-specific TCR breadth and depth.

Sequenced here: peripheral blood, sampled 28 days after the second AZD1222 dose. V usage is TRBV28 and J usage is TRBJ2-3, with TRBD1 as a possible D gene (6 bases). The TCR comes from an adult who received the AZD1222 COVID-19 vaccine. CDR3 DNA: TGTGCCAGCAGTACCTCGGACAGCCAAACCACAGATACGCAGTATTTT. Translated, it gives CASSTSDSQTTDTQYF.